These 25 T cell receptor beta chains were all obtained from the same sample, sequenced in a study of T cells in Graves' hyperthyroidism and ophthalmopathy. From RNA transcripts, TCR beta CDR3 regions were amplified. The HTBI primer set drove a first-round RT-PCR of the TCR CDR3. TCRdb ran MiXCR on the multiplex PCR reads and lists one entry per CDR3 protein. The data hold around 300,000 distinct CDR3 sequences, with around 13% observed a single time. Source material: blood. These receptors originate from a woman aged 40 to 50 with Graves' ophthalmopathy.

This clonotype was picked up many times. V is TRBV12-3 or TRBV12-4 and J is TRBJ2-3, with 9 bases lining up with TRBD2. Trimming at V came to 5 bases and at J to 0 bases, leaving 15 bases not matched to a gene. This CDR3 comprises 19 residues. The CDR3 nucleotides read TGTGCCAGCAGTCTGACCTCTAGCGGGGCAGCCCCTAGCACAGATACGCAGTATTTT. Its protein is CASSLTSSGAAPSTDTQYF.

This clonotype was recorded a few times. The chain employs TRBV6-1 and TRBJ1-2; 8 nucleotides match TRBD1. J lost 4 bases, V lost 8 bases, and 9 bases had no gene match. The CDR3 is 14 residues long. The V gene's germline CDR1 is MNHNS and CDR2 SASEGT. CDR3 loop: CASLTWTGSYGYTF. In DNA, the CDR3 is TGTGCCAGCCTAACCTGGACAGGGTCCTATGGCTACACCTTC.

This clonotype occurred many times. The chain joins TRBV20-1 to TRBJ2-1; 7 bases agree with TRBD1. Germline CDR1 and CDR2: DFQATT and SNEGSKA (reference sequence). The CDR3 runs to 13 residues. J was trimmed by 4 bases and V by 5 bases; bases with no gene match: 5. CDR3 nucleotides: TGCAGTGCTCCGGGGACAGTATACAATGAGCAGTTCTTC. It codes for CSAPGTVYNEQFF.

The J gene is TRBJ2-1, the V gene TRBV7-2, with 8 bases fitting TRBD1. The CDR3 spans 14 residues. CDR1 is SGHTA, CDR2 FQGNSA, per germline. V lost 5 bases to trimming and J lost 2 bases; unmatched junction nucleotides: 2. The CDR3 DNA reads TGTGCCAGCAGCCCACAGGGGGCCTACAATGAGCAGTTCTTC. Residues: CASSPQGAYNEQFF. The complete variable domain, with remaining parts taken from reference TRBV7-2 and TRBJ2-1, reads GAGVSQSPSNKVTEKGKDVELRCDPISGHTALYWYRQSLGQGLEFLIYFQGNSAPDKSGLPSDRFSAERTGGSVSTLTIQRTQQEDSAVYLCASSPQGAYNEQFFGPGTRLTVL.

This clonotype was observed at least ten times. This CDR3 is CASSPQGGYEQYF. The CDR3 DNA reads as TGTGCCAGTAGCCCTCAAGGGGGGTACGAGCAGTACTTC. The chain carries TRBV19 and TRBJ2-7; perhaps D is TRBD1 or TRBD2 (6 bases each). The CDR3 contains 13 residues. CDR1 LNHDA and CDR2 SQIVND come from the germline V gene (reference sequence). V was shortened by 6 bases and J by 4 bases, with 13 bases between the two germline ends.

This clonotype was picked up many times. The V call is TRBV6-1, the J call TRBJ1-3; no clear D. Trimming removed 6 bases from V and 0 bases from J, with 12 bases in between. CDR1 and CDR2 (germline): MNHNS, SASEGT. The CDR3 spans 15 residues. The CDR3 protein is CASRMAFSSGNTIYF. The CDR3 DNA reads TGTGCCAGCAGGATGGCCTTCAGCTCTGGAAACACCATATATTTT.

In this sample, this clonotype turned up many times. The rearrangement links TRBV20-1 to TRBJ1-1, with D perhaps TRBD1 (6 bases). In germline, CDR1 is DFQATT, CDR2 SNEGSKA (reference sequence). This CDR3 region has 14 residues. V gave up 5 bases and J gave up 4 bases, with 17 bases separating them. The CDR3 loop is CSAPSRGGGTEAFF. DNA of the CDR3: TGCAGTGCTCCCAGCCGAGGGGGAGGCACTGAAGCTTTCTTT.

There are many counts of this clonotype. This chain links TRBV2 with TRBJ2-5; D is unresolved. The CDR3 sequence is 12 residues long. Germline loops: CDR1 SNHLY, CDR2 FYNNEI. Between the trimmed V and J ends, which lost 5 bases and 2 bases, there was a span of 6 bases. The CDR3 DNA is TGTGCCAGCAGTCAGCGACAAGAGACCCAGTACTTC. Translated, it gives CASSQRQETQYF.

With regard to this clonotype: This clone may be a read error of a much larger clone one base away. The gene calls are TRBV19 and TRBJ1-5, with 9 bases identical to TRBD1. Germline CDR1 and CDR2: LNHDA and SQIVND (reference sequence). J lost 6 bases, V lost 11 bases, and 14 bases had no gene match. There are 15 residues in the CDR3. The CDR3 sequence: CACTGGTGYFQPQHF. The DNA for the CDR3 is TGTGCCTGTACGGGGGGGACAGGGTATTTTCAGCCCCAGCATTTT.

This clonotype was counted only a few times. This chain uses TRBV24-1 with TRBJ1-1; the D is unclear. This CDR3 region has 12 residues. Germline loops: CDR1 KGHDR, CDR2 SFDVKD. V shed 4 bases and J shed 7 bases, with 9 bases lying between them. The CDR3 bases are TGTGCCACCAGTGACGGACTACTTGAAGCTTTCTTT. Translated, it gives CATSDGLLEAFF.

The DNA of the CDR3 is TGTGCCAGCAGCTTAAGGTCCTATGGGAGCTCTGGAAACACCATATATTTT. This sequence encodes CASSLRSYGSSGNTIYF. The J gene is TRBJ1-3, the V gene TRBV11-3; D uncertain. V was shortened by 2 bases and J by 0 bases, with 14 bases between the two germline ends. CDR3 size: 17 residues. Germline CDR1 is SGHNT and CDR2 is YENEEA.

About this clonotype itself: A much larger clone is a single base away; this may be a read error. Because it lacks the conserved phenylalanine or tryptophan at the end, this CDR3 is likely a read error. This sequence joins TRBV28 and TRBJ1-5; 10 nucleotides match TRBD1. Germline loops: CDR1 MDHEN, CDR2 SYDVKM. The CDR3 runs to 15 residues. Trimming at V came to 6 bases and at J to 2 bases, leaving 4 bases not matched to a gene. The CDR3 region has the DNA TGTGCCAGCAGGCGACAGGGGGCCGGCAATCAGCCCCAGCATTTG. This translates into CASRRQGAGNQPQHL.

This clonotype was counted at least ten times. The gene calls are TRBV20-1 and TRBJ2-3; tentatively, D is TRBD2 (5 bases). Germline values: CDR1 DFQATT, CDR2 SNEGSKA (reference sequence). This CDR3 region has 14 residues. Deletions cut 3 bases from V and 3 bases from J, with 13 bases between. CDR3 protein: CSARDWRGTDTQYF. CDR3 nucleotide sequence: TGCAGTGCTAGGGACTGGAGAGGAACAGATACGCAGTATTTT.

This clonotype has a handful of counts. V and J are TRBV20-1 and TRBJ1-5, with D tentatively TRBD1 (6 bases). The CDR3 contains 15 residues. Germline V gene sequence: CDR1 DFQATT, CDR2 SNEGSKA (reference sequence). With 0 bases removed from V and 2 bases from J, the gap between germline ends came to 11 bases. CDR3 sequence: CSARDRAGGNQPQHF. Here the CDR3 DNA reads TGCAGTGCTAGAGATCGGGCAGGGGGCAATCAGCCCCAGCATTTT.

In DNA, the CDR3 is TGCAGCGTTACGTACACCGGACTTAACACTGAAGCTTTCTTT. Translating gives CSVTYTGLNTEAFF. The chain couples TRBV29-1 to TRBJ1-1; no clear D gene. Trimming left V 5 bases short and J 2 bases short, with 15 bases between. The V gene's germline CDR1 is SQVTM and CDR2 ANQGSEA. This CDR3 is built from 14 residues.

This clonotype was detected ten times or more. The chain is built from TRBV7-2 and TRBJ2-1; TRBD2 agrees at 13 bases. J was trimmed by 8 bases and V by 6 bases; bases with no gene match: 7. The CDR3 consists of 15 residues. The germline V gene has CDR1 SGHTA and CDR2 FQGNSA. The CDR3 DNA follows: TGTGCCAGCAGTCCACTAGCGGGGGGGCCCCATGAGCAGTTCTTC. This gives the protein CASSPLAGGPHEQFF. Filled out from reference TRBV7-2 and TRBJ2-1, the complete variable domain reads GAGVSQSPSNKVTEKGKDVELRCDPISGHTALYWYRQSLGQGLEFLIYFQGNSAPDKSGLPSDRFSAERTGGSVSTLTIQRTQQEDSAVYLCASSPLAGGPHEQFFGPGTRLTVL.

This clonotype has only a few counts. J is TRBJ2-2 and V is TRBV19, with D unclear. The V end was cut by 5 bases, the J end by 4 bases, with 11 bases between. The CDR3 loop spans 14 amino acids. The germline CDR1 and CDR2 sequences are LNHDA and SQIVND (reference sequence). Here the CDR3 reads CASSFVATTGELFF. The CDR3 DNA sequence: TGTGCCAGTAGTTTTGTTGCCACCACCGGGGAGCTGTTTTTT.

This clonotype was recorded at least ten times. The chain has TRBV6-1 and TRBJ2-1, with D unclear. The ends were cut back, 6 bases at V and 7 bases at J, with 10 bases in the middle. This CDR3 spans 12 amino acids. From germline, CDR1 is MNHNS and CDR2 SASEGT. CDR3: CASRGGRNEQFF. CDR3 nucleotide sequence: TGTGCCAGCAGAGGCGGTAGAAATGAGCAGTTCTTC.

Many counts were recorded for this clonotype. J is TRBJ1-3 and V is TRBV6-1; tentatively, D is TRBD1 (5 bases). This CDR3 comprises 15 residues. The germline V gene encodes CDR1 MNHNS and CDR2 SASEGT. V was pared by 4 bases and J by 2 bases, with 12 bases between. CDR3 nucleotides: TGTGCCAGCAGTGTGGGAGGGACCCCTGGAAACACCATATATTTT. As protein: CASSVGGTPGNTIYF.

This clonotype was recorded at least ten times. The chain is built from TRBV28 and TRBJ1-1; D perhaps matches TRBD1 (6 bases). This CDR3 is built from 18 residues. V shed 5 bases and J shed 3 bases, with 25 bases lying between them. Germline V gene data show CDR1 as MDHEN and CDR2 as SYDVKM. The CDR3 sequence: CASSGWGGGRRRDTEAFF. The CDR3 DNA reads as TGTGCCAGCAGTGGATGGGGCGGGGGGCGCAGGAGGGACACTGAAGCTTTCTTT.

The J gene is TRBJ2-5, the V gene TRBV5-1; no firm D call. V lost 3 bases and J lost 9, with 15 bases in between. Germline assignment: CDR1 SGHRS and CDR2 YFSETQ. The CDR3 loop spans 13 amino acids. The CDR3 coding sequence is TGCGCCAGCAGCTACGAGGCCCCTAGTTCCCAGTACTTC. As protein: CASSYEAPSSQYF.

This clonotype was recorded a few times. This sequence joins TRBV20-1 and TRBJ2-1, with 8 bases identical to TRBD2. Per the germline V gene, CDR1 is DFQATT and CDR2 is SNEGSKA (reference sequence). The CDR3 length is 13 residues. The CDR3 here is CRVERGGYNEQFF. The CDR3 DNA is TGCAGGGTGGAACGGGGGGGGTACAATGAGCAGTTCTTC.

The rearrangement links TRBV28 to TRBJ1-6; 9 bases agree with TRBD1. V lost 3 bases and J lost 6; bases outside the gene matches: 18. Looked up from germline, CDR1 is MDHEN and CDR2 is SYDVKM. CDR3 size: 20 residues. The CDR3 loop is CASSFFVPDRGRTGNSPLHF. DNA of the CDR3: TGTGCCAGCAGTTTTTTCGTTCCGGACAGGGGTAGAACGGGTAATTCACCCCTCCACTTT.

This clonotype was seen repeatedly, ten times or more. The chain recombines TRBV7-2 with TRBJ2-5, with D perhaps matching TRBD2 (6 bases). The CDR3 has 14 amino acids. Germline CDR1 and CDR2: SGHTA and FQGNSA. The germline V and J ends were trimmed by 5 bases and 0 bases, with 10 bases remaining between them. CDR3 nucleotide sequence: TGTGCCAGCAGCAAGACTAGGGACCAAGAGACCCAGTACTTC. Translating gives CASSKTRDQETQYF.

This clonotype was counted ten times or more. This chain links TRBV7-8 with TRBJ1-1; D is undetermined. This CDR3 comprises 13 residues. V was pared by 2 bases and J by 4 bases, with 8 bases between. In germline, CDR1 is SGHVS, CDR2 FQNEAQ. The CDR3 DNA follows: TGTGCCAGCAGCTTAAGCGGCGGCACTGAAGCTTTCTTT. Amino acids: CASSLSGGTEAFF. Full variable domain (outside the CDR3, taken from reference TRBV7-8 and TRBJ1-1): GAGVSQSPRYKVAKRGQDVALRCDPISGHVSLFWYQQALGQGPEFLTYFQNEAQLDKSGLPSDRFFAERPEGSVSTLKIQRTQQEDSAVYLCASSLSGGTEAFFGQGTRLTVV.